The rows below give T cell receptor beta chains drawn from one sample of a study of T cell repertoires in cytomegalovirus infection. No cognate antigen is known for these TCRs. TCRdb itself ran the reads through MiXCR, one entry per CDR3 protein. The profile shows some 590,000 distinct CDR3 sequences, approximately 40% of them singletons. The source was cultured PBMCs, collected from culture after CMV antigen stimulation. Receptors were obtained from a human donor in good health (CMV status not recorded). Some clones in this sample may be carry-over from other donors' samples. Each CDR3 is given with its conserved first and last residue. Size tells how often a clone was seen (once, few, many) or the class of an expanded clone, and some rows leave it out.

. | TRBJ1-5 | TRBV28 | CASSLWSQPQHF
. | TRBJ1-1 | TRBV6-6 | CASSYSSLTEAFF
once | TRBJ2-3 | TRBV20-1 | CSADGLAGGQVDTQYF
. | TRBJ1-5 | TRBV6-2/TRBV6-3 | CASTRTANQPQHF
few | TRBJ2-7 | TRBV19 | CASSIRTSGRDVEQYF
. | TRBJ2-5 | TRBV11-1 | CASSLEPLVTQYF
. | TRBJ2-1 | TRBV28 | CASSPPAEQGHDNEQFF
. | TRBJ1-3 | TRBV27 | CASSLADRYSGNTIYF
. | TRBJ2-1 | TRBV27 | CASSLSAGSSYNEQFF
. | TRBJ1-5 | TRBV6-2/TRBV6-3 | CASSYSRQGRQPQHF
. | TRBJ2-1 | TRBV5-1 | CASSWGEGHNEQFF
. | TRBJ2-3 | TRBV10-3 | CAISTTGGTDTQYF
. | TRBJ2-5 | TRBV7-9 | CASSPTGLAEETQYF
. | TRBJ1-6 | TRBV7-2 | CASSQAAGGSPLHF
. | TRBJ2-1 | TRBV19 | CASSIVFSGASSYNEQFF
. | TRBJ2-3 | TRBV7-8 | CASSLTTDTDTQYF
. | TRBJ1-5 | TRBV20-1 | CSARGDYSNQPQHF
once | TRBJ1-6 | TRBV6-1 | CASTLQDPSPLHF
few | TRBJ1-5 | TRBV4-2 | CASSQVRLNQPQHF
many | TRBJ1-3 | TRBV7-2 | CASSRTGDGNTIYF
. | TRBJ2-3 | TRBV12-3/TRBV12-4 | CASSPPPRDTQYF
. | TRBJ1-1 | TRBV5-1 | CASSLDSMNTEAFF
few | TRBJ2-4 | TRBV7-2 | CASSLMGVWDIQYF
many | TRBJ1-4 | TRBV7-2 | CASSFTGVREKLFF
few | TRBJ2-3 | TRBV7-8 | CASSLPHRDYPLVTQYF
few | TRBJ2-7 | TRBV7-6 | CASSLVRDPDYEQYF
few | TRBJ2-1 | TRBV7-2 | CASSANLARNNEQFF
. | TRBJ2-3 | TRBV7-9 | CASSGGGPTQYF
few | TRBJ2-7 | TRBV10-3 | CAISIAGVDEQYF
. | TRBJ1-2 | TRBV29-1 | CSGHLEGDYGYTF
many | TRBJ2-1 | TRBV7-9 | CAGRLVNNEQFF
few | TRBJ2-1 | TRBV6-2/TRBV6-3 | CASGTGVFEFF
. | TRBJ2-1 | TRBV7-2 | CASRLRATSYNEQFF
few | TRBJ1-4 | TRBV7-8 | CASSLSRGRTSGEKLFF
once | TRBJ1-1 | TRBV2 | CASSERGSRGEAFF